This T cell receptor (beta chain) was profiled in a study of blood T cells in healthy people across ages. With 3 bases removed from V and 5 bases from J, the gap between germline ends came to 16 bases. Germline CDR1 DFQATT, CDR2 SNEGSKA (reference sequence). The CDR3 has 14 residues. Together with a sample-barcoded 5' primer, a J-beta primer mix was included in a second PCR lasting roughly 6 to 12 cycles. Each TCR beta cDNA got a 12-nucleotide random molecular identifier. Sequencing yielded, for each sample, at least 3 million paired-end reads carrying CDR3. TCRdb independently ran MiXCR on the 5' RACE reads; one entry per CDR3 protein. The sample consists of about 1.7 million distinct CDR3 sequences, approximately 28% of them appearing once. This clonotype was observed a single time. Its antigen is undetermined. Overall study findings and caveats: Estimated diversity, derived from one million T cells, was regarded as an underestimate.

The chain combines TRBV20-1 with TRBJ1-1; D unclear. This TCR came from a woman aged 25 to 39 in good health. Input material: blood. CDR3: CSASKGSRGTEAFF. The CDR3 DNA is TGCAGTGCTAGTAAGGGATCACGCGGGACTGAAGCTTTCTTT.